This TCR beta chain was sequenced for a study of cytomegalovirus exposure and HLA in healthy donors. Study as a whole: Drawn from HLA-typed donors, 80 million to 95 million unique TCRs were held in an early data release.

Study-wide results and caveats: Later on, an analysis tied 15,000 to 20,000 TCR beta sequences to HLA alleles at 0.05 false discovery rate. In an earlier analysis, most TCR beta V segments were productive about 87% or about 30% of the time.

This clone was observed a handful of times. The antigen remains undetermined. 60 Vbeta and 13 Jbeta primers were used in PCR. Generated by immunoSEQ multiplex PCR, the TCRdb table keeps only in-frame clones and is missing some. The sample carries about 130,000 clones, approximately 70% recorded once. V was pared by 1 base and J by 0 bases, with 8 bases of the junction left unmatched. This CDR3 is 19 amino acids long. Germline CDR1 reads SGHTS; CDR2 reads YDEGEE. The sample taken for sequencing was PBMCs. The TCR sequence derives from a woman aged 60-75 years in good health and CMV-seropositive. This sequence joins TRBV5-8 and TRBJ2-1, with 12 positions matching TRBD2. The CDR3 reads CASSLSTSGGPGSYNEQFF. CDR3 in DNA: TGTGCCAGCAGCTTGAGTACTAGCGGGGGGCCCGGCTCCTACAATGAGCAGTTCTTC.